What follows are 21 T cell receptor beta chains derived from one specimen sequenced in a study of metastatic and nonmetastatic thyroid tumors. Patients had received no treatment of any kind before thyroid surgery. Using MiXCR, TCRdb reanalyzed the PCR reads. The sample consists of fewer than 50,000 clones, around 17% of them appearing once. The specimen was blood. The source is a female donor with papillary thyroid cancer or a benign thyroid nodule (not recorded which). Some clones in this sample may be carry-over from other donors' samples.

The V call is TRBV7-2, the J call TRBJ2-1; tentatively, D is TRBD1 or TRBD2 (5 bases each). Germline V gives CDR1 SGHTA, CDR2 FQGNSA. The CDR3 totals 15 residues. The ends were cut back, 0 bases at V and 0 bases at J, with 6 bases in the middle. The CDR3, as DNA: TGTGCCAGCAGCTTAGCGGGGGACTCCTACAATGAGCAGTTCTTC. Translating it yields CASSLAGDSYNEQFF.

This clone was recorded at least ten times. The CDR3: CASSSTQGATYNEQFF. Written as DNA, the CDR3 is TGTGCCAGCAGCTCGACTCAGGGGGCAACCTACAATGAGCAGTTCTTC. The chain carries TRBV11-1 and TRBJ2-1, with 8 bases that match TRBD1. Germline V gene lookup returns CDR1 SGHAT and CDR2 FQDESV (reference sequence). Unmatched junction bases numbered 7, after V lost 4 bases and J lost 2 bases. The CDR3 sequence is 16 residues long.

This clone occurred many times. This chain uses TRBV27 with TRBJ2-1, with 12 bases identical to TRBD2. The J segment lost 3 bases and the V segment lost 3 bases, leaving 9 bases of the junction unmatched. This CDR3 contains 18 residues. Germline CDR1 MNHEY, CDR2 SMNVEV (reference sequence). DNA for the CDR3: TGTGCCAGCAGTTTTTGGCTGACTAGCGGGAGACGCTACAATGAGCAGTTCTTC. This sequence encodes CASSFWLTSGRRYNEQFF.

This clone was observed a handful of times. CDR3 sequence: CASSEVSGTSATFYEQYF. The CDR3, as DNA: TGTGCCAGCAGTGAAGTCTCGGGGACTAGCGCTACTTTCTACGAGCAGTACTTC. The chain carries TRBV6-1 and TRBJ2-7; 10 bases match TRBD2. Per germline, CDR1 MNHNS and CDR2 SASEGT. The CDR3 is 18 amino acids. The trim removed 1 base at V and 3 bases at J, leaving 12 bases unmatched.

A remark on this clone: The junction shows a germline mismatch at one end, possibly a read error. V gene TRBV7-2 combines with J gene TRBJ1-1; D uncertain. Per germline, CDR1 SGHTA and CDR2 FQGNSA. The length of the CDR3 is 12 residues. As DNA, the CDR3 is TGTGCCAGCAGCCGAGACTTCACTGAACCTTACTTT. Residues: CASSRDFTEPYF.

The chain uses TRBV6-5 and TRBJ2-5, with 11 bases that match TRBD1. Germline V gene sequence: CDR1 MNHEY, CDR2 SVGAGI. The CDR3 is 12 residues long. With V trimmed by 10 bases and J by 5 bases, 3 bases remained unmatched. In DNA form, the CDR3 reads TGTGCCACCGGGACAGGGGGTGAGACCCAGTACTTC. Its protein is CATGTGGETQYF.

This clone was seen once. The gene calls are TRBV9 and TRBJ2-3, with TRBD2 matching 8 bases. CDR1 is SGDLS and CDR2 is YYNGEE in the germline V gene. Unmatched junction bases numbered 11, after V lost 4 bases and J lost 4 bases. The CDR3 covers 16 residues. The CDR3 sequence: CASSRGPGLESDTQYF. The CDR3 bases are TGTGCCAGCAGCCGTGGACCGGGACTAGAATCAGATACGCAGTATTTT.

This clone was recorded at least ten times. The genes are TRBV11-1 and TRBJ2-5; D ambiguous. From germline, CDR1 is SGHAT and CDR2 FQDESV (reference sequence). Trimming took 5 bases from V and 5 from J, leaving 12 bases between them. This CDR3 comprises 13 residues. The CDR3, as DNA: TGTGCCAGCAGCCCCCACTATGGGGAGACCCAGTACTTC. Residues: CASSPHYGETQYF. Drawing the rest from reference TRBV11-1 and TRBJ2-5, the complete variable domain is EAEVAQSPRYKITEKSQAVAFWCDPISGHATLYWYRQILGQGPELLVQFQDESVVDDSQLPKDRFSAERLKGVDSTLKIQPAELGDSAMYLCASSPHYGETQYFGPGTRLLVL.

This clone was seen ten or more times. The chain joins TRBV11-3 to TRBJ2-7; 16 bases map to TRBD2. The V segment lost 5 bases and the J segment 5 bases; nucleotides outside the gene matches: 3. There are 15 residues in the CDR3. The germline V gene encodes CDR1 SGHNT and CDR2 YENEEA. CDR3 sequence reads: CASSGTSGRAHEQYF. The CDR3 DNA follows: TGTGCCAGCAGCGGGACTAGCGGGAGGGCCCACGAGCAGTACTTC.

This clone was counted ten times or more. A much bigger clone sits one base away, suggesting this may be a read error. The chain uses TRBV10-2 and TRBJ1-6; weak D call: TRBD1 (5 bases). The CDR3 loop spans 17 amino acids. Per the germline V gene, CDR1 is WSHSY and CDR2 is SAAADI. The CDR3 bases are TGCGCCAGCAGTGATACTAACCAGGGCTCCTATAGTTCACCCCTCCACTTT. This codes for CASSDTNQGSYSSPLHF.

The chain carries TRBV5-1 and TRBJ2-2; D gene uncertain. From germline, CDR1 is SGHRS and CDR2 YFSETQ. CDR3 size: 13 residues. Trimming pared 5 bases from V and 1 base from J, leaving 6 bases between. The CDR3 here is CASSTWNTGELFF. In nucleotides, the CDR3 is TGCGCCAGCAGTACATGGAACACCGGGGAGCTGTTTTTT.

This clone was detected ten times or more. The gene calls are TRBV28 and TRBJ2-4, with D tentatively TRBD2 (6 bases). Germline V gene sequence: CDR1 MDHEN, CDR2 SYDVKM. The germline V and J ends were trimmed by 2 bases and 0 bases, with 11 bases remaining between them. The CDR3 is made up of 16 amino acids. The CDR3 here is CASSLGGALAKNIQYF. CDR3 DNA: TGTGCCAGCAGTTTAGGAGGGGCCCTAGCCAAAAACATTCAGTACTTC.

Many counts were recorded for this clone. The chain is built from TRBV5-6 and TRBJ2-7, with TRBD1 matching 11 bases. Trimming cost V 4 bases and J 3 bases; bases outside gene matches: 3. The CDR3 is 14 residues long. Germline-derived CDR1 and CDR2 are SGHDT and YYEEEE. The CDR3 is CASSDGTGGYEQYF. Here the CDR3 DNA reads TGTGCCAGCAGCGACGGGACAGGGGGCTACGAGCAGTACTTC.

The J gene is TRBJ2-2, the V gene TRBV12-3 or TRBV12-4; TRBD1 or TRBD2 may be the D gene (5 bases each). V lost 3 bases, J lost 0 bases, and 11 bases lay in between. There are 16 residues in the CDR3. The chain's CDR3 is CASSLGMGANTGELFF. The DNA of the CDR3 is TGTGCCAGCAGTTTGGGGATGGGGGCGAACACCGGGGAGCTGTTTTTT.

Only a few counts were recorded for this clone. This may be a read error, as it is one base from a much larger clone. The rearrangement uses TRBV2 and TRBJ1-1; D might be TRBD1 (5 bases). The germline V gene has CDR1 SNHLY and CDR2 FYNNEI. CDR3 size: 14 residues. Written as DNA, the CDR3 is TGTGCCAGCAGTTGGGATGAGGGGTACACTAAAGCTTTCTTT. The encoded protein is CASSWDEGYTKAFF.

The V call is TRBV20-1, the J call TRBJ2-7; a weak D match, TRBD1 (6 bases). The V end was cut by 4 bases, the J end by 6 bases, with 13 bases between. CDR3 size: 12 residues. Germline CDR1 DFQATT, CDR2 SNEGSKA (reference sequence). The CDR3 here is CSATRGSREQYF. Here the CDR3 DNA reads TGCAGTGCTACCAGGGGTAGCCGCGAGCAGTACTTC.

At least ten counts were recorded for this clone. The chain employs TRBV9 and TRBJ2-3; D tentatively reads TRBD1 or TRBD2 (5 bases each). This CDR3 is 15 amino acids long. Trimming removed 0 bases at V and 0 bases at J, with 8 bases between. CDR1 and CDR2 from the germline V gene are SGDLS and YYNGEE. CDR3 nucleotides: TGTGCCAGCAGCGTAGACGGGGCCAGCACAGATACGCAGTATTTT. It specifies CASSVDGASTDTQYF. Full variable domain (rest looked up from reference TRBV9 and TRBJ2-3): DSGVTQTPKHLITATGQRVTLRCSPRSGDLSVYWYQQSLDQGLQFLIQYYNGEERAKGNILERFSAQQFPDLHSELNLSSLELGDSALYFCASSVDGASTDTQYFGPGTRLTVL.

The chain combines TRBV19 with TRBJ2-1, with 7 nucleotides matching TRBD2. Germline loops: CDR1 LNHDA, CDR2 SQIVND (reference sequence). The V gene end was trimmed by 8 bases and the J gene end by 9 bases; junction bases not matched to a gene: 13. The CDR3 length is 14 residues. The CDR3 sequence: CASSIGGTHGEQFF. CDR3 bases: TGTGCCAGTTCTATCGGGGGGACCCATGGTGAGCAGTTCTTC.

This clone was observed at least ten times. The chain carries TRBV15 and TRBJ2-7, with 7 bases identical to TRBD1. The CDR3 covers 15 residues. In germline, CDR1 is LNHNV, CDR2 YYDKDF (reference sequence). The junction had 11 bases not matched to a gene; V was cut back by 7 bases and J by 2 bases. The CDR3, as DNA: TGTGCCACCACGAGGGGGCGCTTGAATACCTACGAGCAGTACTTC. Amino acids: CATTRGRLNTYEQYF.

About this clone itself: This may arise from a read error, as a much more abundant clone is one base away. The J gene is TRBJ2-1, the V gene TRBV7-3; 7 nucleotides align to TRBD2. This CDR3 comprises 18 residues. Germline CDR1 and CDR2: SGHTA and FQGTGA. The chain's CDR3 is CAGSLRLALPSSYNEQFF. The CDR3 DNA reads as TGTGCCGGCAGCTTAAGACTAGCCCTGCCTTCCTCCTACAATGAGCAGTTCTTC.

V gene TRBV5-1 combines with J gene TRBJ2-3; 8 nucleotides align to TRBD2. There are 16 residues in the CDR3. In germline, CDR1 is SGHRS, CDR2 YFSETQ. With V trimmed by 0 bases and J by 0 bases, 3 bases remained unmatched. CDR3 amino acids: CASSLGLASSTDTQYF. The CDR3 bases are TGCGCCAGCAGCTTGGGACTAGCGAGTAGCACAGATACGCAGTATTTT.